This TCR beta chain derives from a study of control samples from healthy donors and cancer patients. Assay used: immunoSEQ multiplex PCR; TCRdb lists only in-frame clones, some missing. The top ten hold 2% to 2.5% of the sample, which has some 150,000 clones, 93% seen once. V lost 5 bases and J 7 bases, leaving 24 bases between the germline ends. CDR3 length: 17 residues. CDR1 is MNHNY, CDR2 SVGAGI, per germline (reference sequence). This TCR was sampled from a man over 45 in good health. The chain carries TRBV6-6 and TRBJ2-1; D possibly matches TRBD1 or TRBD2 (7 bases each). Sequenced input: blood. CDR3 coding DNA: TGTGCCAGCAGTCTATCCGAGGGGGCGGGAGCTAGAAATGAGCAGTTCTTC. This translates into CASSLSEGAGARNEQFF.